This TCR beta chain is drawn from a study of human T cells and chemical hapten exposure. The CDR3 totals 14 residues. Germline CDR1 is MDHEN and CDR2 is SYDVKM. Trimming left V 4 bases short and J 3 bases short, with 10 bases between. TCRdb used MiXCR to reprocess the RACE reads, holding one entry per CDR3 protein. The sample lists 100,000 or so distinct CDR3 sequences; under 40% were seen once. Time point reported: patch test 3, about 24 weeks after DPC sensitization. The treatment here: therapeutic diphenylcyclopropenone sensitization with weekly scalp DPC. The gene calls are TRBV28 and TRBJ1-5, with D tentatively TRBD1 (5 bases). This TCR came from a middle-aged man with alopecia areata. Some clones in this sample may be carry-over from other donors' samples. Sequenced material: whole blood, taken in connection with sensitization to the hapten diphenylcyclopropenone (DPC). Here the CDR3 reads CASSYRGDNQPQHF. The CDR3 DNA reads as TGTGCCAGCAGTTATAGGGGAGACAATCAGCCCCAGCATTTT.